Reported below is one TCR beta chain. Its antigen is unknown. Within one base of it there is no much larger clone, and no base qualities were kept. The treatment or condition label here, explained by the study, means: roughly 20 received Ad26.COV2.S at low or high dose, single or two shots; a few received placebo; per-sample allocation not given. Repertoires of vaccine and placebo recipients were sequenced from samples taken on day 63 after the first injection. Cohort 1b enrolled about 25 adults aged 18-55 years at a single site in Boston, USA, between 29 July and 7 August 2020. As a vaccine, Ad26.COV2.S was a replication-incompetent adenovirus type 26 vector that expressed a prefusion-stabilized SARS-CoV-2 spike protein derived from the original Wuhan strain. This record belongs to a study of Ad26.COV2.S vaccination and SARS-CoV-2 variants (dated by TCRdb to the early 2020s). General notes on the study: Donors in the vaccine arm were drawn from COV1001, a multicentre, randomized, double-blind, placebo-controlled phase I-IIa trial testing Ad26.COV2.S in healthy adults. Investigators remained blinded to trial group allocation during experiments and outcome assessment. A total of 32 samples were included in the TCR-sequenced set, comprising around 19 Ad26.COV2.S vaccine recipients, 5 placebo recipients and 8 SARS-CoV-2 convalescent individuals. Participants in the trial were split at random into five groups of five each, receiving low-dose or high-dose Ad26.COV2.S once or twice, or else placebo on both occasions. Ad26.COV2.S was administered intramuscularly at 5 x 10^10 or 1 x 10^11 viral particles, either as a single shot or as two shots given 56 days apart. TCRbeta repertoire sequencing served as the tool for gauging how specific and how broad the SARS-CoV-2-reactive T cell receptors were following Ad26.COV2.S vaccination. Results and caveats for the whole study, not just this receptor: According to the authors, total T cell responses may have been underestimated by the TCR breadth and depth analyses. Ad26.COV2.S recipients had higher spike-specific TCR breadth than placebo recipients (P = 0.0014). Comparable non-spike TCR breadth was observed between vaccine and placebo recipients, consistent with only spike being contained in the vaccine. Substantial breadth of spike-specific CD8+ and CD4+ T cell responses was reported after vaccination. The study lacked the statistical power to compare responses across vaccine doses or regimens.

TCRbeta CDR3 regions were sequenced with the immunoSEQ Assay. After extraction, genomic DNA underwent amplification by bias-controlled multiplex PCR, followed by high-throughput sequencing. Per the source publication's procedure: To quantify the absolute abundance of every unique TCRbeta CDR3 region, sequences were collapsed and filtered. T cell fraction was estimated by normalizing TCRbeta template counts to usable DNA, which was measured by amplifying reference genes present in all nucleated cells. Repertoire TCRs were annotated as SARS-CoV-2-specific when V gene, CDR3 amino acid sequence and J gene were exactly matched to a known reactive TCR set. The reference SARS-CoV-2 TCR set was obtained from MIRA and was filtered for enrichment in COVID-19-positive ImmuneCODE repertoires, whereby public or cross-reactive TCRs were removed. Based on the MIRA antigens, annotated TCRs were further analysed at the level of specific ORF or position within ORF. Breadth was defined as the number of annotated unique rearrangements divided by the total number of unique productive rearrangements, and depth was defined as the summed frequency of the annotated unique rearrangements. Two-sided Wilcoxon rank-sum tests were applied when comparing TCR breadth between groups. TCRdb re-hosts the immuneACCESS table, in-frame sequences only. Its copies lack some clones; in the studies checked, an unresolved V gene accounts for under half of them, and the cause for the rest is not known. The V and J calls and clone size are taken from that table; D and trimming were inferred from the DNA. In all, the sample holds around 300,000 clones, and roughly 88% of those were seen once. Over 5% of the sample is held by the ten biggest clonotypes.

The cysteine opens and the phenylalanine closes a CDR3 of 14 amino acids. The DNA shown is the 42-base CDR3, in frame from base 1. Trimming takes 3 bases from V and 1 base from J, and the germline ends sit 11 bases apart. Per the germline V gene, SQVTM is the CDR1 and ANQGSEA is the CDR2. The clonotype originates from a person between 18 and 65 years old who received the Ad26.COV2.S COVID-19 vaccine or a placebo. Material: peripheral blood, obtained in a trial of Ad26.COV2.S vaccine versus placebo. The V and J genes are TRBV29-1 and TRBJ2-3, with an unclear D gene assignment. The CDR3 in this case is CSVEGSPRTDTQYF. The nucleotide sequence is given as TGCAGCGTTGAGGGATCTCCACGCACAGATACGCAGTATTTT.